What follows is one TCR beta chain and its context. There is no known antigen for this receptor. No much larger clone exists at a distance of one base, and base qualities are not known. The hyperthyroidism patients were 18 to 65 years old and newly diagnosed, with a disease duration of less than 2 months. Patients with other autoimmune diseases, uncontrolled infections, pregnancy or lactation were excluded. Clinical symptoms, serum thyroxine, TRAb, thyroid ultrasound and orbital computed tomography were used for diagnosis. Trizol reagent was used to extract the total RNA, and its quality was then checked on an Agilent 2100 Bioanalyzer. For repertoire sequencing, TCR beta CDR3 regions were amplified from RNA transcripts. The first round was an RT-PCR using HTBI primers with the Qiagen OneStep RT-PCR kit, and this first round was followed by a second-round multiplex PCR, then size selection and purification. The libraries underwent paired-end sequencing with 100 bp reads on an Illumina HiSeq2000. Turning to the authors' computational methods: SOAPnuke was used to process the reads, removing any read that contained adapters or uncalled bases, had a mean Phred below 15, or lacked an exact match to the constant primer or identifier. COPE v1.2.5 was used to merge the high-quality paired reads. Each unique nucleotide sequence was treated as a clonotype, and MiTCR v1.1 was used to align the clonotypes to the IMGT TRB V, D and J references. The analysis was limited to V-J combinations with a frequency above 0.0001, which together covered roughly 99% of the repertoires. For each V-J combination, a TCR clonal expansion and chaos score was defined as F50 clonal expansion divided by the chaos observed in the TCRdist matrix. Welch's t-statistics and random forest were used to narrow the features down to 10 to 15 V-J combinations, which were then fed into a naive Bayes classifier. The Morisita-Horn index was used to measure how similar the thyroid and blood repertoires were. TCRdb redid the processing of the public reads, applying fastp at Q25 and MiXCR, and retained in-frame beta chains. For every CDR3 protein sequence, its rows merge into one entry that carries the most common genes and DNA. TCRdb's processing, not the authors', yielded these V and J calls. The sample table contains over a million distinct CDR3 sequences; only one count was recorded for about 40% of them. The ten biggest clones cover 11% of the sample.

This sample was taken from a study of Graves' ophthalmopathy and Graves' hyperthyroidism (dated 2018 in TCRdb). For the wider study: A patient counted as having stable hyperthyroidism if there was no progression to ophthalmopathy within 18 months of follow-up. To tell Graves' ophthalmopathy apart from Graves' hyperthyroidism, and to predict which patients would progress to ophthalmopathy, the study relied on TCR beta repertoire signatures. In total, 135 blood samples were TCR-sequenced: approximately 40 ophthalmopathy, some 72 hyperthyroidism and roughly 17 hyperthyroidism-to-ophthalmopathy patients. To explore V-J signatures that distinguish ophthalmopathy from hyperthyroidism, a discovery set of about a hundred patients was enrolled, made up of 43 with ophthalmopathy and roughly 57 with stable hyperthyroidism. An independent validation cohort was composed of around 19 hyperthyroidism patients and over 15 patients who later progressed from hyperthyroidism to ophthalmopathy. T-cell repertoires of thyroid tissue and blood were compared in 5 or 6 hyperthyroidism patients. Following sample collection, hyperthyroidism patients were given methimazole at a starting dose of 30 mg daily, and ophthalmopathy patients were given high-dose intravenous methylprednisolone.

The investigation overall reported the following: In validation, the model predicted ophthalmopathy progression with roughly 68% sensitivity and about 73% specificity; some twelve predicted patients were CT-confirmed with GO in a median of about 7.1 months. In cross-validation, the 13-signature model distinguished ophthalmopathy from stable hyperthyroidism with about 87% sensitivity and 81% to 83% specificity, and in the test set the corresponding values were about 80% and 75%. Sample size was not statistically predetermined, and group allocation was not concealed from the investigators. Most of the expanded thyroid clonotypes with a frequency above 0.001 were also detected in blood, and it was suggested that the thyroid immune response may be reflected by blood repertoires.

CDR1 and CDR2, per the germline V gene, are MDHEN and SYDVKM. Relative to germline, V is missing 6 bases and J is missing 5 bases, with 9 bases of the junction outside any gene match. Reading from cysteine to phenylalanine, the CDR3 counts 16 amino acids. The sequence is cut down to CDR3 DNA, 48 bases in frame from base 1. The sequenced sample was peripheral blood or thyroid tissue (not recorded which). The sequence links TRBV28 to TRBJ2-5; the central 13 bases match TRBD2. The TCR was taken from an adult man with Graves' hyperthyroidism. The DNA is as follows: TGTGCCAGCAGACGAACTAGCGGGAGGGCCAGGGAGACCCAGTACTTC. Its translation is CASRRTSGRARETQYF.